This T cell receptor beta chain was retrieved from a study of identical twins (dated by TCRdb to the mid-2010s). For context, the study as a whole: The study deep-sequenced TCR alpha and beta repertoires from monozygotic twins, unrelated adults of various ages and cord blood to test whether fetal clonotypes persist. To rule out contamination, replicate twin experiments were performed at different times with different library preparation protocols.

Every donor in the study was a healthy Caucasian. The twin cohort comprised three pairs of female monozygotic twins, all aged roughly 18 to 29 years. Positive isolation kits from Invitrogen were used to isolate CD4+ and CD8+ T cell populations. The library was generated by 5' RACE. For sequencing, an Illumina HiSeq 2000 was employed. Template switching introduced a universal primer binding site; the final cDNA contained a unique molecular identifier, enabling accurate counting of TCR cDNA molecules. Specific primers in the conserved constant-segment region were used to synthesize first-strand cDNA for the TCR alpha and beta chains. To control for contamination, each cDNA library was double barcoded with a SMART-Mk sample barcode plus Illumina barcodes. TruSeq adapter sequences along with Illumina sample barcodes were introduced in two successive PCR steps. Sequencing of the TCR alpha and beta cDNA libraries was done on the Illumina HiSeq platform using custom primers. The authors' analysis ran thus. Raw reads were processed with MiGEC to extract unique molecular identifiers, and MiXCR was used to determine CDR3 positions. Recombination models were inferred per individual with the repgenHMM and IGoR tools using an EM algorithm. The tcR package in R was used for shared clonotype analysis, with sharing normalized by the product of cloneset sizes. Out-of-frame nonproductive sequences were analyzed to study raw recombination free of thymic and clonal selection effects. TCRdb passed the public sequencing reads through fastp at Q25 and MiXCR, retaining productive beta sequences. All rows with the same CDR3 protein become a single entry with the most common DNA and genes. These V and J calls originate from TCRdb's pipeline instead of the authors' own analysis. Across this sample there are around 490,000 distinct CDR3 sequences, with roughly an eighth seen only once. About 0.97% of the sample lies in the top ten.

The research as a whole found: Abundant cord blood beta clonotypes had fewer insertions, young adult naive repertoires showed a similar but weaker trend, and memory repertoires showed no such trend. The excess sharing between twins in beta out-of-frame sequences was weaker because fewer shared sequences reduced the signal-to-noise ratio. In monozygotic twins, out-of-frame TCR alpha sharing was systematically underestimated by recombination models, although the models agreed with sharing between unrelated individuals. Invariant T cells such as MAIT and iNKT could partly confound zero-insertion analyses, although diverse VJ usage argued against such confounding for most clonotypes. Compared with coincidental sharing between unrelated individuals, an excess of low generation-probability sequences was observed among out-of-frame TCR alpha sequences shared between twins. Because the same donors could not be followed over many years, the conclusions depended on cross-sectional statistical analysis.

At least ten counts were recorded for this clonotype. The target of this receptor is not known. The record has no base qualities; no much larger clone is one base away. This same sample was also part of a study on yellow fever vaccine responses in identical twins. According to the second study: The authors reported that the T cell response to vaccination in identical twins appeared partly convergent and partly personalized. In identical twins, the study followed T cell clones that responded to the vaccine with precision.

The sequence was collected from a woman aged 18 to 35 in good health. Sequenced: CD4+ T cells sorted from blood.

The DNA is as follows: TGTGCCAGCAGCCTACAGACAGGGTCGCATGGCTACACCTTC. This yields the protein CASSLQTGSHGYTF. The rearrangement joined TRBV3-1 to TRBJ1-2; TRBD1 matches 7 bases in the middle. Looking up the germline V gene (reference sequence) yields CDR1 LGHDT and CDR2 YNNKEL. Trimmed from V: 4 bases; trimmed from J: 6 bases; junction bases lacking a gene match: 8. Measured from the cysteine to the phenylalanine, the CDR3 is 14 residues long. Only the CDR3 part of the read is kept: 42 bases, read in frame from the first base.